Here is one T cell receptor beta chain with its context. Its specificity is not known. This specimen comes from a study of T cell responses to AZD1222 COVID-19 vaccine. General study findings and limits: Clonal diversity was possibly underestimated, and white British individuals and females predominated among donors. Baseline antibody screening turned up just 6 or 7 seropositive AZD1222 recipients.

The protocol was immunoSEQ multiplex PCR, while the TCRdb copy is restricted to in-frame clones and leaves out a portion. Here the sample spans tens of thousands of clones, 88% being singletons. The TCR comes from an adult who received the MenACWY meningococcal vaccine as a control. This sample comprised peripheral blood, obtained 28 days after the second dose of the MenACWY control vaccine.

Here the CDR3 reads CASSQGWNTEAFF. The CDR3 DNA sequence: TGTGCCAGCAGCCAAGGATGGAACACTGAAGCTTTCTTT. The chain is built from TRBV14 and TRBJ1-1; unclear D gene. Trimming pared 1 base from V and 1 base from J, leaving 4 bases between. Germline lookup yields CDR1 SGHDN and CDR2 FVKESK. CDR3 size: 13 residues.